Below, 26 T cell receptor beta chains from the same sample are listed, as sequenced in a study of blood T cell repertoires in COVID-19. TCRdb's copy holds only in-frame clones and misses some; the assay was immunoSEQ multiplex PCR. The table includes 300,000 to 350,000 clones, approximately 88% detected once. Source material: PBMCs or T cells enriched from blood (not recorded which). These receptors were obtained from a woman aged 18-35 years who had recovered from COVID-19.

The V and J genes are TRBV5-1 and TRBJ1-1, with a possible D match to TRBD1 (5 bases). The CDR3 is 16 amino acids. Germline CDR1 reads SGHRS; CDR2 reads YFSETQ. Trimming left V 0 bases short and J 4 bases short, with 16 bases between. This chain's CDR3 is CASSLAMGRVITEAFF. Written as DNA, the CDR3 is TGCGCCAGCAGCTTGGCCATGGGCAGGGTGATCACTGAAGCTTTCTTT.

The rearrangement joins TRBV10-3 to TRBJ2-2, with TRBD1 matching over 8 bases. V lost 5 bases and J lost 0; bases outside the gene matches: 5. This CDR3 region has 16 residues. CDR1 is ENHRY and CDR2 is SYGVKD in the germline V gene. The CDR3 spells CAISSDRAANTGELFF. The CDR3 DNA is TGTGCCATCAGTTCGGACAGGGCCGCGAACACCGGGGAGCTGTTTTTT.

V is TRBV18 and J is TRBJ2-5; D gene ambiguous. Looked up from germline, CDR1 is KGHSH and CDR2 is LQKENI. This CDR3 is 15 amino acids long. Trimming pared 1 base from V and 1 base from J, leaving 10 bases between. CDR3: CASSPLPGFQETQYF. For the CDR3, the DNA is TGTGCCAGCTCACCACTGCCGGGTTTCCAAGAGACCCAGTACTTC. The full variable domain, rest sourced from reference TRBV18 and TRBJ2-5, is NAGVMQNPRHLVRRRGQEARLRCSPMKGHSHVYWYRQLPEEGLKFMVYLQKENIIDESGMPKERFSAEFPKEGPSILRIQQVVRGDSAAYFCASSPLPGFQETQYFGPGTRLLVL.

The V and J genes are TRBV6-2 or TRBV6-3 and TRBJ1-1, with a weak D call TRBD1 (5 bases). CDR3 length equals 15 residues. The V gene lost 2 bases and the J gene lost 5 bases, with 15 bases spanning the gap. Germline CDR1 MNHEY, CDR2 SVGEGT. CDR3 sequence (DNA): TGTGCCAGCAGTTACAAGCTCCGGGGGGAAACTGAAGCTTTCTTT. Its translation is CASSYKLRGETEAFF.

The chain is built from TRBV5-5 and TRBJ1-5, with TRBD1 as a possible D gene (6 bases). The CDR3 spans 15 residues. Germline values: CDR1 SGHKS, CDR2 YYEKEE (reference sequence). Trimming stripped 4 bases from V and 6 bases from J, with 17 bases between. The CDR3: CASSLDRFVSQPQHF. CDR3 DNA: TGTGCCAGCAGCCTCGACAGGTTTGTCAGTCAGCCCCAGCATTTT.

The chain uses TRBV7-2 and TRBJ2-3; perhaps TRBD1 as D (6 bases). The V and J ends lost 4 bases and 2 bases respectively, with 13 bases between them. This CDR3 region has 15 residues. CDR1 is SGHTA, CDR2 FQGNSA, per germline. In nucleotides, the CDR3 is TGTGCCAGCAGCTGGAAAACAGGGCCCACAGATACGCAGTATTTT. Residues: CASSWKTGPTDTQYF.

This clone has more than one count but fewer than ten. The rearrangement links TRBV6-1 to TRBJ2-7; 13 bases align to TRBD2. The CDR3 sequence is 18 residues long. Germline CDR1 reads MNHNS; CDR2 reads SASEGT. Trimming removed 3 bases from V and 6 bases from J; junction bases left unmatched: 14. CDR3 protein: CASSEATRLAGGRFEQYF. CDR3 coding DNA: TGTGCCAGCAGTGAGGCGACGAGACTAGCGGGAGGTCGCTTCGAGCAGTACTTC.

The chain carries TRBV19 and TRBJ1-2; a weak D match, TRBD1 (5 bases). V was cut by 10 bases and J by 8 bases, with 14 bases left in between. The CDR3 runs to 11 residues. Germline V gene sequence: CDR1 LNHDA, CDR2 SQIVND (reference sequence). This CDR3 reads CATQQALGYTF. CDR3 sequence (DNA): TGTGCCACCCAACAGGCGTTGGGCTACACCTTC.

This sequence joins TRBV7-3 and TRBJ2-1; 7 bases fit TRBD1. CDR1 is SGHTA, CDR2 FQGTGA, per germline. This CDR3 region has 16 residues. V dropped 0 bases and J dropped 4; count of bases not matched to a gene: 6. In DNA form, the CDR3 reads TGTGCCAGCAGCTTAACCCCCGGGACAGAGTACAATGAGCAGTTCTTC. Amino acids: CASSLTPGTEYNEQFF.

The V gene is TRBV28, the J gene TRBJ1-2; D gene uncertain. Germline V gene sequence: CDR1 MDHEN, CDR2 SYDVKM. The CDR3 consists of 14 residues. V was pared by 7 bases and J by 4 bases, with 16 bases between. Here the CDR3 DNA reads TGTGCCAGCACCACTATCGGTGTTGGCTATGGCTACACCTTC. It codes for CASTTIGVGYGYTF.

This CDR3 is CASSQGTGRRYEQYF. In DNA, the CDR3 is TGTGCCAGCAGCCAAGGGACAGGCCGTAGGTACGAGCAGTACTTC. The chain uses TRBV27 and TRBJ2-7, with 8 bases matching TRBD1. Looked up from germline, CDR1 is MNHEY and CDR2 is SMNVEV (reference sequence). V lost 6 bases to trimming and J lost 4 bases; unmatched junction nucleotides: 11. The length of the CDR3 is 15 residues.

The chain employs TRBV9 and TRBJ2-7; the match to TRBD1 covers 7 bases. The CDR3 runs to 14 residues. The germline CDR1 and CDR2 sequences are SGDLS and YYNGEE. The trim removed 4 bases at V and 4 bases at J, leaving 8 bases unmatched. The CDR3 bases are TGTGCCAGCAGCCCTCGGGACAGAGCTTACGAGCAGTACTTC. Its translation is CASSPRDRAYEQYF.

The genes are TRBV6-5 and TRBJ1-1; 8 bases agree with TRBD1. This CDR3 is built from 13 residues. J lost 11 bases, V lost 6 bases, and 11 bases had no gene match. CDR1 MNHEY and CDR2 SVGAGI come from the germline V gene. The CDR3 sequence: CASSSGQGVTAFF. For the CDR3, the DNA is TGTGCCAGCAGCTCCGGACAGGGAGTGACGGCTTTCTTT.

The chain combines TRBV30 with TRBJ1-2, with D perhaps matching TRBD1 (5 bases). The CDR3 runs 14 residues. The V end was cut by 8 bases, the J end by 6 bases, with 22 bases between. Germline CDR1 GTSNPN, CDR2 SVGIG (reference sequence). CDR3 bases: TGTGCCCGGCGGGGGGGAGAGGGGTTTGATGGCTACACCTTC. It specifies CARRGGEGFDGYTF.

The chain employs TRBV5-1 and TRBJ1-1, with D possibly matching TRBD1 (5 bases). The V gene's germline CDR1 is SGHRS and CDR2 YFSETQ. V was clipped by 5 bases and J by 1 base, with 12 bases between them. This CDR3 comprises 14 residues. The CDR3 region is CASSRGTANTEAFF. The CDR3, as DNA: TGCGCCAGCAGTCGCGGGACGGCGAACACTGAAGCTTTCTTT.

The chain is built from TRBV7-2 and TRBJ1-2; perhaps TRBD1 as D (6 bases). The germline gives CDR1 SGHTA, CDR2 FQGNSA. Trimming removed 3 bases at V and 4 bases at J, with 18 bases between. The CDR3 has 16 residues. The CDR3 here is CASSLDLRAGAYGYTF. In nucleotides, the CDR3 is TGTGCCAGCAGCTTGGATCTACGAGCAGGGGCCTATGGCTACACCTTC.

This clone appeared a few times. V is TRBV5-8 and J is TRBJ1-5; 7 nucleotides align to TRBD1. CDR3 length equals 15 residues. Germline V lookup: CDR1 SGHTS, CDR2 YDEGEE. Trimming cost V 4 bases and J 1 base; bases outside gene matches: 5. The DNA of the CDR3 is TGTGCCAGCAGCCCAGGGACAGTAAGCAATCAGCCCCAGCATTTT. Translation: CASSPGTVSNQPQHF.

The chain combines TRBV2 with TRBJ1-2; 9 bases map to TRBD1. Germline trimming cut 5 bases from V and 3 bases from J; bases unmatched to any gene: 4. CDR3 length: 14 amino acids. Per germline, CDR1 SNHLY and CDR2 FYNNEI. CDR3 region: CASSMDRGDYGYTF. CDR3 bases: TGTGCCAGCAGTATGGACAGGGGTGACTATGGCTACACCTTC. The variable domain in full, with the rest retrieved from reference TRBV2 and TRBJ1-2, is EPEVTQTPSHQVTQMGQEVILRCVPISNHLYFYWYRQILGQKVEFLVSFYNNEISEKSEIFDDQFSVERPDGSNFTLKIRSTKLEDSAMYFCASSMDRGDYGYTFGSGTRLTVV.

The table lists this clone with a few counts. The chain carries TRBV5-1 and TRBJ2-7; the D is unclear. Between the trimmed V and J ends, which lost 0 bases and 4 bases, there was a span of 11 bases. CDR1 SGHRS and CDR2 YFSETQ come from the germline V gene. The length of the CDR3 is 14 residues. CDR3 sequence: CASSLAVGPYEQYF. CDR3 coding DNA: TGCGCCAGCAGCTTGGCCGTTGGGCCGTACGAGCAGTACTTC.

The chain uses TRBV10-3 and TRBJ1-4, with 8 bases identical to TRBD1. This CDR3 region has 21 residues. Germline V CDR1 and CDR2: ENHRY, SYGVKD. Trimming removed 0 bases from V and 0 bases from J; junction bases left unmatched: 15. CDR3 residues: CAISESAPGGTGLATNEKLFF. CDR3 in DNA: TGTGCCATCAGTGAGTCGGCCCCTGGAGGGACAGGCCTTGCAACTAATGAAAAACTGTTTTTT.

This clone was observed a few times. The chain employs TRBV28 and TRBJ1-2; D uncertain. This CDR3 spans 15 amino acids. V shed 5 bases and J shed 0 bases, with 13 bases lying between them. The V gene's germline CDR1 is MDHEN and CDR2 SYDVKM. The CDR3 sequence: CASSTVFRANYGYTF. CDR3 coding DNA: TGTGCCAGCAGTACAGTCTTCCGAGCTAACTATGGCTACACCTTC.

This chain connects TRBV6-5 to TRBJ2-3; D is uncertain. Germline V gene data show CDR1 as MNHEY and CDR2 as SVGAGI. The CDR3 sequence is 14 residues long. With 7 bases removed from V and 2 bases from J, the gap between germline ends came to 13 bases. CDR3 protein: CASKNTADTDTQYF. CDR3 in DNA: TGTGCCAGCAAGAATACAGCAGACACAGATACGCAGTATTTT.

The chain links TRBV2 to TRBJ2-6; D possibly corresponds to TRBD2 (6 bases). In germline, CDR1 is SNHLY, CDR2 FYNNEI. V lost 2 bases and J 0 bases, leaving 11 bases between the germline ends. CDR3 size: 17 residues. CDR3 sequence reads: CASSERGTFSGANVLTF. The CDR3 region has the DNA TGTGCCAGCAGTGAACGGGGGACTTTCTCTGGGGCCAACGTCCTGACTTTC.

The chain recombines TRBV5-1 with TRBJ2-2; the D gene is possibly TRBD2 (6 bases). CDR3 length equals 17 residues. The germline CDR1 and CDR2 sequences are SGHRS and YFSETQ. Trimming stripped 4 bases from V and 5 bases from J, with 21 bases between. Here the CDR3 DNA reads TGCGCCAGCAGCACTCAGGGCGGAGGCGGGAAAACCGGGGAGCTGTTTTTT. Translation gives CASSTQGGGGKTGELFF. Based on the CDR3 plus reference TRBV5-1 and TRBJ2-2, the full variable domain is KAGVTQTPRYLIKTRGQQVTLSCSPISGHRSVSWYQQTPGQGLQFLFEYFSETQRNKGNFPGRFSGRQFSNSRSEMNVSTLELGDSALYLCASSTQGGGGKTGELFFGEGSRLTVL.

The V gene is TRBV6-2 or TRBV6-3, the J gene TRBJ1-5; D is uncertain. The CDR3 loop spans 12 amino acids. Trimming removed 4 bases at V and 5 bases at J, with 6 bases between. CDR1 MNHEY and CDR2 SVGEGT come from the germline V gene. The CDR3 region has the DNA TGTGCCAGCAGTTTGAGAGATCAGCCCCAGCATTTT. The encoded protein is CASSLRDQPQHF.

This sequence joins TRBV28 and TRBJ1-4; TRBD1 is a possible D gene (5 bases). The V gene lost 3 bases and the J gene lost 12 bases, with 23 bases spanning the gap. Germline V gene lookup returns CDR1 MDHEN and CDR2 SYDVKM. The CDR3 contains 16 residues. The CDR3 sequence is CASSFLTGGGSVELFF. The DNA for the CDR3 is TGTGCCAGCAGTTTCCTCACCGGGGGAGGCAGCGTCGAACTGTTTTTT. Complete variable domain (other parts from reference TRBV28 and TRBJ1-4): DVKVTQSSRYLVKRTGEKVFLECVQDMDHENMFWYRQDPGLGLRLIYFSYDVKMKEKGDIPEGYSVSREKKERFSLILESASTNQTSMYLCASSFLTGGGSVELFFGSGTQLSVL.